Included here is one TCR beta chain sequence, with context. What it binds is not known. This entry comes from a study of CD8+ T cells in alopecia areata. Study-level information: Twice a day, 5 to 10 mg of oral tofacitinib was administered to treated patients. Severity scoring for treated patients was based on the percentage of affected scalp area. Study results and caveats: Amid tofacitinib therapy, many expanded lesional clones stayed present in scalp and blood. Possibly as an HLA-related effect, TCR sharing across patients appeared less clear than in mice.

The germline V gene has CDR1 MNHEY and CDR2 SVGAGI. CDR3 length: 14 residues. V was clipped by 4 bases and J by 4 bases, with 13 bases between them. cDNA prepared by RNA extraction and subsequent reverse transcription served as the template for sequencing. Sequencing was performed with immunoSEQ multiplex PCR; in TCRdb, only in-frame clones are kept and a portion is missing. The table shows some 190,000 clones, with about 65% occurring only once. Indicated treatment: oral pan-JAK inhibitor, 5-10 mg twice daily. This sample comprised CD4+ T cells sorted from blood, obtained around week 50, from a patient treated with tofacitinib. The TCR originated in a human donor with alopecia areata. V usage is TRBV6-5 and J usage is TRBJ2-5; D remains unclear. For the CDR3, the DNA is TGTGCCAGCAGTTCCCCCCGGAGCCGAGAGACCCAGTACTTC. It codes for CASSSPRSRETQYF.